This TCR beta chain was found in a study of shared clonotypes between healthy human individuals (dated by TCRdb to the early 2020s). About the investigation overall: The cohort comprised two women and three men aged 18 to 49 years. Per donor, three plates each were used for CD4 naive and CD4 memory, two for CD8 naive, and one for CD8 memory. Per donor, leukapheresis produced somewhere between about 0.9 and 9.5 billion PBMCs. The study deeply sequenced blood TCR repertoires of about five healthy adults to estimate repertoire size and the extent of clonotype sharing between individuals. To increase sequencing depth and limit assay-specific biases, TCR repertoire library preparation and sequencing were carried out by different laboratories using diverse techniques. What the research found in general, with its limitations: Compared with non-shared clonotypes, the clonotypes found in all four sorted-subset donors had higher generation probabilities. Only blood was sampled, and tissue TCR repertoires likely differ from those in blood. Rarefaction of sorted-subset datasets indicated incomplete sequencing despite the large sequencing depth. Roughly 5% of naive CD4, 3% to 4% of naive CD8, 2% to 2.5% of memory CD4, and less than 0.45% of memory CD8 clonotypes were shared across several donors. Naive subsets generally had larger estimated clonotype richness than memory subsets. The genetic and exposure-history diversity represented was limited by the small number of donors. Based on pairwise subsampling, the degree of clonotype sharing among donors was expected to be affected by sequencing depth.

Concerning this clone itself: Its binding antigen is unknown. The input lacks base qualities; no much larger clone sits a single base away. Other DNA sequences of this sample code for an identical CDR3.

For the CD8 naive samples, CD45RO-negative cells were positively selected for CCR7, yielding a CD45RA+CCR7+ population from which TemRA cells were excluded. The donors were healthy, HIV-negative adults who had no recently reported acute infections or vaccinations. All donors were Caucasian adults living in Nashville, Tennessee, USA. Blood was obtained by leukapheresis, after which PBMCs were separated by Ficoll-Histopaque density gradient centrifugation and cryopreserved in liquid nitrogen vapor phase. Analytical flow cytometry was used to check the purity and quantity of each magnetically sorted T cell population. Genomic DNA was isolated from each sorted fraction and quantified by UV absorbance on a Nanodrop 2000c. CDR1 MGHRA and CDR2 YSYEKL were looked up in the germline V gene. The V and J ends are trimmed by 0 bases and 2 bases, leaving 11 bases between them. The CDR3, cysteine through phenylalanine, is 15 amino acids long. The DNA shown is the 45-base CDR3, in frame from base 1.

Using the deep immunoSEQ assay, multiplex PCR amplified TCR CDR3 regions from genomic DNA. Extracted genomic DNA from each cell subset was spread evenly across all wells of several immunoSEQ 96-well plates, with each plate serving as a replicate. For sorted subsets, each replicate PCR was loaded with approximately 0.2 ug genomic DNA, equivalent to approximately 27,000 T cell genomes. The purified libraries were quantified using a Qubit 3.0 fluorometer, sized with a Bioanalyzer 2100, and then quantified again using the KAPA Library Quantification kit. Every immunoSEQ 96-well plate was sequenced on a dedicated single-read 150-cycle Illumina NextSeq 550 flow cell. Per the source publication's procedure: The immunoSEQ output contained only junctional sequences without quality scores, so filtering could not match that applied to full-length reads. Sequences were annotated with PyIR, a Python wrapper for IgBLAST v1.9, using IMGT germline references to assign V/J genes and CDR3. Reads with weak V/J assignments (E-value above 1e-6), missing CDR3, stop codons, out-of-frame junctions, or ambiguous translated residues were removed. A V3J clonotype was defined by an identical inferred V gene, J gene, and CDR3 amino acid sequence. Percentage overlap between repertoires was calculated by dividing the number of shared unique clonotypes by the size of the smaller repertoire. RTK rarefaction, the Chao1 estimator, and Recon v2.1 estimates of unobserved clonotypes were used to assess repertoire richness. OLGA was used to compute generation probabilities for all TCRbeta clonotypes that the gDNA method yielded from a handful of donors. TCRdb obtained this table from immuneACCESS and retained in-frame rearrangements with V and J assigned. These tables miss some clones; where compared with another copy, unresolved V genes account for less than half of the shortfall, and the remainder is unexplained. For V, J and clone size, that table is used; D and trimming come from the DNA. The table for this sample lists around 610,000 clones; roughly 95% of them were counted only once. Less than 0.13% of the sample is held by the ten biggest clonotypes.

Sequencing input: naive CD8+ T cells sorted from blood. The sample's cell subset or site label, in plain terms: CD45RA+CCR7+. The sequence was obtained from a woman under 40 in good health. This receptor chain uses TRBV4-1 and TRBJ2-7; the D gene is perhaps TRBD1, on 5 matching bases. The base sequence is TGCGCCAGCAGCCAAGAGGTCGGCAGGGCCTACGAGCAGTACTTC. It specifies CASSQEVGRAYEQYF.